A single sample is the source of the 27 T cell receptor beta chains below, sequenced in a study of human T cells and chemical hapten exposure. The time point was: patch test 1, 2 weeks after DPC sensitization. Treatment reported: therapeutic diphenylcyclopropenone sensitization with weekly scalp DPC. MiXCR was run by TCRdb on the RACE reads, yielding one entry per CDR3 protein. This table holds about 360,000 distinct CDR3 sequences, approximately 5.1% found once. The sequencing here drew on whole blood, taken in connection with sensitization to the hapten diphenylcyclopropenone (DPC). The receptors shown here come from a woman aged 45-65 years with alopecia areata. Some clones in this sample may be carry-over from other donors' samples.

The chain recombines TRBV7-6 with TRBJ2-7; 9 bases line up with TRBD2. The J segment lost 4 bases and the V segment lost 5 bases, leaving 6 bases of the junction unmatched. The CDR3 covers 14 residues. The germline gives CDR1 SGHVS, CDR2 FNYEAQ. The CDR3 DNA sequence: TGTGCCAGCAGCCCGCGGGGGGGCCGGTACGAGCAGTACTTC. It codes for CASSPRGGRYEQYF. Complete variable domain (other parts from reference TRBV7-6 and TRBJ2-7): GAGVSQSPRYKVTKRGQDVALRCDPISGHVSLYWYRQALGQGPEFLTYFNYEAQQDKSGLPNDRFSAERPEGSISTLTIQRTEQRDSAMYRCASSPRGGRYEQYFGPGTRLTVT.

The table lists this clonotype with many counts. The chain couples TRBV7-9 to TRBJ1-1; TRBD1 might be the D (5 bases). V lost 3 bases, J lost 7 bases, and 9 bases lay in between. The CDR3 is 12 amino acids. CDR1 is SEHNR, CDR2 FQNEAQ, per germline (reference sequence). The CDR3 sequence: CASSFSGGEAFF. DNA for the CDR3: TGTGCCAGCAGCTTTTCGGGGGGTGAAGCTTTCTTT.

The DNA of the CDR3 is TGTGCCAGCAGGGACACCAGCCACTACGAGCAGTACTTC. It specifies CASRDTSHYEQYF. The chain joins TRBV7-2 to TRBJ2-7, with D perhaps TRBD1 (5 bases). Trimming removed 6 bases from V and 3 bases from J, with 12 bases in between. Looked up from germline, CDR1 is SGHTA and CDR2 is FQGNSA. The CDR3 runs to 13 residues.

This clonotype has at least ten counts. The chain is built from TRBV10-3 and TRBJ1-4, with D perhaps matching TRBD1 (5 bases). Per germline, CDR1 ENHRY and CDR2 SYGVKD. The CDR3 runs to 14 residues. The V end was cut by 3 bases, the J end by 6 bases, with 11 bases between. The CDR3 nucleotides are TGTGCCATCAGTGATTCCGGGACGCATGAAAAACTGTTTTTT. Its translation is CAISDSGTHEKLFF.

This clonotype was seen ten or more times. CDR3 DNA: TGTGCCAGCAGTTTAGGGCCGGCGGTTGCCTACGAGCAGTACTTC. Translating gives CASSLGPAVAYEQYF. V and J are TRBV12-3 or TRBV12-4 and TRBJ2-7; D remains ambiguous. This CDR3 is built from 15 residues. Trimming removed 1 base from V and 2 bases from J, with 12 bases in between.

This clonotype appeared many times. The chain is built from TRBV15 and TRBJ2-5; D gene unclear. V lost 3 bases and J 1 base, leaving 0 bases between the germline ends. Germline lookup yields CDR1 LNHNV and CDR2 YYDKDF (reference sequence). The CDR3 is 11 amino acids. The CDR3 region has the DNA TGTGCCACCAGCAGCCAAGAGACCCAGTACTTC. Protein product: CATSSQETQYF.

The chain recombines TRBV30 with TRBJ2-1; TRBD1 or TRBD2 may be the D gene (6 bases each). Germline CDR1 is GTSNPN and CDR2 is SVGIG (reference sequence). V was pared by 2 bases and J by 5 bases, with 16 bases between. The CDR3 runs to 15 residues. The DNA of the CDR3 is TGTGCCTGGAGTCCCCGGCGGAGGGGGGACAATGAGCAGTTCTTC. It specifies CAWSPRRRGDNEQFF. Based on the CDR3 plus reference TRBV30 and TRBJ2-1, the full variable domain is SQTIHQWPATLVQPVGSPLSLECTVEGTSNPNLYWYRQAAGRGLQLLFYSVGIGQISSEVPQNLSASRPQDRQFILSSKKLLLSDSGFYLCAWSPRRRGDNEQFFGPGTRLTVL.

This clonotype was counted only a few times. The chain is built from TRBV30 and TRBJ2-1, with TRBD2 matching 9 bases. CDR1 and CDR2 (germline): GTSNPN, SVGIG (reference sequence). The V segment lost 2 bases and the J segment 0 bases; nucleotides outside the gene matches: 2. The CDR3 is 15 amino acids. CDR3 region: CAWSPSGDSYNEQFF. Written as DNA, the CDR3 is TGTGCCTGGAGTCCTAGCGGGGACTCCTACAATGAGCAGTTCTTC. Combining the CDR3 with reference TRBV30 and TRBJ2-1 gives the whole variable domain SQTIHQWPATLVQPVGSPLSLECTVEGTSNPNLYWYRQAAGRGLQLLFYSVGIGQISSEVPQNLSASRPQDRQFILSSKKLLLSDSGFYLCAWSPSGDSYNEQFFGPGTRLTVL.

This clonotype was seen a handful of times. The rearrangement links TRBV5-5 to TRBJ2-5; possible D gene TRBD2, 5 bases. Trimming left V 2 bases short and J 4 bases short, with 12 bases between. CDR1 and CDR2 (germline): SGHKS, YYEKEE (reference sequence). There are 14 residues in the CDR3. CDR3 sequence: CASSFGEWRETQYF. The DNA for the CDR3 is TGTGCCAGCAGCTTCGGGGAATGGAGAGAGACCCAGTACTTC.

This clonotype was observed a handful of times. The chain uses TRBV27 and TRBJ1-2; a weak D match, TRBD1 (6 bases). This CDR3 comprises 15 residues. Trimming cost V 2 bases and J 8 bases, with 18 bases left between them. Germline lookup yields CDR1 MNHEY and CDR2 SMNVEV (reference sequence). CDR3 loop: CASSLTGTTLAGYTF. CDR3 bases: TGTGCCAGCAGTTTAACTGGGACAACCCTCGCAGGCTACACCTTC.

This clonotype came up many times. The J gene is TRBJ2-7, the V gene TRBV10-3; maybe TRBD2 (6 bases). The germline V and J ends were trimmed by 9 bases and 3 bases, with 15 bases remaining between them. The CDR3 consists of 13 residues. CDR1 is ENHRY and CDR2 is SYGVKD in the germline V gene. The CDR3 nucleotides read TGTGCCATAGGCGTAGGGCGGGACTACGAGCAGTACTTC. It yields the protein CAIGVGRDYEQYF.

The table lists this clonotype with many counts. The V gene is TRBV9, the J gene TRBJ2-1; D unresolved. CDR3 length equals 16 residues. V dropped 0 bases and J dropped 5 bases, with 15 bases sitting between them. Per the germline V gene, CDR1 is SGDLS and CDR2 is YYNGEE. The CDR3 is CASSVALRRSDNEQFF. The CDR3 DNA follows: TGTGCCAGCAGCGTAGCTCTCCGCCGGTCGGACAATGAGCAGTTCTTC.

This clonotype was seen repeatedly, ten times or more. The V gene is TRBV10-3, the J gene TRBJ2-2; 14 bases agree with TRBD2. CDR1 is ENHRY, CDR2 SYGVKD, per germline. With V trimmed by 5 bases and J by 6 bases, 14 bases remained unmatched. The CDR3 contains 19 residues. The CDR3 sequence is CAISTEGTSGRRSAGELFF. CDR3 nucleotide sequence: TGTGCCATCAGTACCGAAGGGACTAGCGGGAGAAGGTCGGCCGGGGAGCTGTTTTTT.

The sample holds many counts of this clonotype. CDR3 bases: TGTGCCAGCAGCCGGGGAGTGAATTCACCCCTCCACTTT. Residues: CASSRGVNSPLHF. The chain couples TRBV3-1 to TRBJ1-6; no clear D gene. Trimming stripped 4 bases from V and 7 bases from J, with 8 bases between. The CDR3 loop spans 13 amino acids. Germline V lookup: CDR1 LGHDT, CDR2 YNNKEL (reference sequence).

This clonotype appeared a few times. The V and J genes are TRBV11-3 and TRBJ2-2; 7 bases agree with TRBD2. The length of the CDR3 is 16 residues. V was clipped by 1 base and J by 1 base; unmatched bases: 3. CDR1 and CDR2 from the germline V gene are SGHNT and YENEEA. This CDR3 reads CASSLGASGNTGELFF. Written as DNA, the CDR3 is TGTGCCAGCAGCTTAGGGGCTAGCGGGAACACCGGGGAGCTGTTTTTT.

This clonotype was seen a handful of times. Written as DNA, the CDR3 is TGCGCCAGCAGCTTGAGACAGGGAGCCTACAATGAGCAGTTCTTC. Its protein product is CASSLRQGAYNEQFF. This chain links TRBV5-1 with TRBJ2-1; 7 nucleotides line up with TRBD1. V shed 1 base and J 2 bases; nucleotides not matched to a gene: 3. This CDR3 comprises 15 residues. Germline CDR1 SGHRS, CDR2 YFSETQ.

The rearrangement links TRBV20-1 to TRBJ1-2; weak D call: TRBD1 (6 bases). CDR1 and CDR2 (germline): DFQATT, SNEGSKA (reference sequence). V shed 3 bases and J shed 6 bases, with 17 bases lying between them. This CDR3 is built from 14 residues. CDR3 coding DNA: TGCAGTGCTAGTGCTGACACAGGGCTCGATGGCTACACCTTC. Residues: CSASADTGLDGYTF.

Ten or more counts support this clonotype. This chain uses TRBV29-1 with TRBJ1-1; D not certain. Germline CDR1 reads SQVTM; CDR2 reads ANQGSEA. This CDR3 comprises 14 residues. Trimming shortened V by 5 bases and J by 0 bases, and 13 bases separated the two germline ends. DNA of the CDR3: TGCAGCGTTACCGAGGCGGCCATGAACACTGAAGCTTTCTTT. Translating it yields CSVTEAAMNTEAFF.

The chain recombines TRBV20-1 with TRBJ1-4, with D tentatively TRBD1 (6 bases). Looked up from germline, CDR1 is DFQATT and CDR2 is SNEGSKA (reference sequence). The CDR3 consists of 12 residues. Trimming left V 5 bases short and J 5 bases short, with 9 bases between. For the CDR3, the DNA is TGCAGTGCTCCCGGACAGAATGAAAAACTGTTTTTT. Translating gives CSAPGQNEKLFF.

This clonotype has a count of ten or more. The rearrangement uses TRBV29-1 and TRBJ1-1; D is unclear. V lost 2 bases, J lost 0 bases, and 10 bases lay in between. The CDR3 consists of 14 residues. Germline V gene lookup returns CDR1 SQVTM and CDR2 ANQGSEA. The chain's CDR3 is CSVENGIMNTEAFF. CDR3 DNA: TGCAGCGTTGAAAATGGGATCATGAACACTGAAGCTTTCTTT.

This clonotype was seen repeatedly, ten times or more. In DNA, the CDR3 is TGCGCCACCCGGGACGTTAACAATGAGCAGTTCTTC. Protein product: CATRDVNNEQFF. The V gene is TRBV10-2, the J gene TRBJ2-1; D tentatively reads TRBD1 or TRBD2 (5 bases each). Trimming took 10 bases from V and 5 from J, leaving 12 bases between them. Germline loops: CDR1 WSHSY, CDR2 SAAADI. The CDR3 is 12 residues long.

The rearrangement joins TRBV27 to TRBJ2-7; D might be TRBD1 (6 bases). The CDR3 runs 13 residues. CDR1 and CDR2 from the germline V gene are MNHEY and SMNVEV (reference sequence). V dropped 0 bases and J dropped 6 bases, with 9 bases sitting between them. The CDR3 nucleotides read TGTGCCAGCAGTTTATCGTCCAGGGGCGAGCAGTACTTC. This encodes CASSLSSRGEQYF.

This clonotype was recorded a few times. CDR3 nucleotides: TGCAGTGCTAGGGGACAGGGGCTCGAGCAGTACTTC. This sequence encodes CSARGQGLEQYF. The rearrangement uses TRBV20-1 and TRBJ2-7, with 10 nucleotides matching TRBD1. The length of the CDR3 is 12 residues. The V and J ends lost 3 bases and 6 bases, in that order; junction bases with no gene match: 2. Per germline, CDR1 DFQATT and CDR2 SNEGSKA (reference sequence).

This clonotype was seen a few times. This chain connects TRBV5-1 to TRBJ2-5; the D gene could be TRBD1 or TRBD2 (6 bases each). The CDR3 extends over 13 amino acids. CDR1 and CDR2 from the germline V gene are SGHRS and YFSETQ. Trimming pared 9 bases from V and 4 bases from J, leaving 16 bases between. The CDR3 loop is CATSSTGAETQYF. Written as DNA, the CDR3 is TGCGCCACCTCCTCGACGGGGGCAGAGACCCAGTACTTC.

This clonotype was counted only a few times. The chain combines TRBV5-4 with TRBJ1-4; 7 nucleotides agree with TRBD1. CDR1 is SGHNT, CDR2 YYREEE, per germline (reference sequence). This CDR3 comprises 15 residues. V shed 4 bases and J 4 bases; nucleotides not matched to a gene: 7. CDR3 sequence reads: CASSVQGIGNEKLFF. CDR3 bases: TGTGCCAGCAGCGTACAGGGGATTGGTAATGAAAAACTGTTTTTT.

The chain carries TRBV2 and TRBJ1-1, with a possible D match to TRBD1 (6 bases). CDR3 length: 16 residues. CDR1 is SNHLY and CDR2 is FYNNEI in the germline V gene. V was shortened by 6 bases and J by 3 bases, with 20 bases between the two germline ends. The CDR3 coding sequence is TGTGCCAGCAGGAGAGGGAGGCAGGGGTGGGACACTGAAGCTTTCTTT. Its translation: CASRRGRQGWDTEAFF. The full variable domain, rest sourced from reference TRBV2 and TRBJ1-1, is EPEVTQTPSHQVTQMGQEVILRCVPISNHLYFYWYRQILGQKVEFLVSFYNNEISEKSEIFDDQFSVERPDGSNFTLKIRSTKLEDSAMYFCASRRGRQGWDTEAFFGQGTRLTVV.

There are many counts of this clonotype. V is TRBV6-6 and J is TRBJ2-3; D is uncertain. The germline gives CDR1 MNHNY, CDR2 SVGAGI (reference sequence). V lost 5 bases to trimming and J lost 8 bases, with 14 bases between them. The CDR3 runs 13 residues. The CDR3 spells CASSPSQFGTQYF. CDR3 bases: TGTGCCAGCAGTCCCTCCCAATTCGGTACGCAGTATTTT.